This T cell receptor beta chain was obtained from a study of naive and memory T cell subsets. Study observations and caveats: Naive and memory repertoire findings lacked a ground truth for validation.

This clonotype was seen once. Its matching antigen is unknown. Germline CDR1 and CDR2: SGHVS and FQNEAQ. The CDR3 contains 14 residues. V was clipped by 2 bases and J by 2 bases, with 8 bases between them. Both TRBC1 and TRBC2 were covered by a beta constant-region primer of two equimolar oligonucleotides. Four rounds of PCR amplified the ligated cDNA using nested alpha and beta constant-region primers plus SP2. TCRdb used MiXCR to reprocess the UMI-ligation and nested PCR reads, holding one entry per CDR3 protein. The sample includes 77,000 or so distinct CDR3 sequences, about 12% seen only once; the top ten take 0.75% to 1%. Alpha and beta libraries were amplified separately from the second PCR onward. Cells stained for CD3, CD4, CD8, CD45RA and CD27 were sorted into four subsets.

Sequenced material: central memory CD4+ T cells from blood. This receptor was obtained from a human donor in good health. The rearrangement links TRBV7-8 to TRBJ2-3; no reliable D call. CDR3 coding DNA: TGTGCCAGCAGCTTATCCACAACCACAGATACGCAGTATTTT. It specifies CASSLSTTTDTQYF. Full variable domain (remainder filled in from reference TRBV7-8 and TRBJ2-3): GAGVSQSPRYKVAKRGQDVALRCDPISGHVSLFWYQQALGQGPEFLTYFQNEAQLDKSGLPSDRFFAERPEGSVSTLKIQRTQQEDSAVYLCASSLSTTTDTQYFGPGTRLTVL.